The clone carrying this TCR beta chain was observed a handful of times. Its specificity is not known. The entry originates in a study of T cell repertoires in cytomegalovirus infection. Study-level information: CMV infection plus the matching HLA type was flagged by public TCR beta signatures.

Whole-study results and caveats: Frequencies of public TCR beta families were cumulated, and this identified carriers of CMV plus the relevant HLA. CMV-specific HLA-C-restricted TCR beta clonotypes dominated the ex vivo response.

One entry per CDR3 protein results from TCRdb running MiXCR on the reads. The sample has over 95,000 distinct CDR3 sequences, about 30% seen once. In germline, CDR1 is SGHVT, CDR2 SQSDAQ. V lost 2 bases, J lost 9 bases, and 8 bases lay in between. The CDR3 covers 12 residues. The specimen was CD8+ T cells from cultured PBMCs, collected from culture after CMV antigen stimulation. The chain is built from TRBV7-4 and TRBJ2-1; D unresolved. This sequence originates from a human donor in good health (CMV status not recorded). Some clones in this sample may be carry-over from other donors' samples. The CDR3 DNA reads TGTGCCAGCAGCTTATTTGAAAGTGAGCAGTTCTTC. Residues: CASSLFESEQFF.